The 8 T cell receptor beta chains reported below all come from one sample, sequenced in a study of blood T cell repertoires in COVID-19. Assay: immunoSEQ multiplex PCR; the TCRdb copy retains only in-frame clones and omits some. The sample holds 310,000 or so clones, roughly 90% seen once. Sample: peripheral blood. The receptors here all came from a woman aged 45-59 years with active or convalescent COVID-19.

The rearrangement links TRBV11-2 to TRBJ2-5; D remains ambiguous. V was clipped by 5 bases and J by 1 base, with 2 bases between them. Germline loops: CDR1 SGHAT, CDR2 FQNNGV. This CDR3 has 11 amino acids. The CDR3 DNA follows: TGTGCCAGCAGCCGCCAAGAGACCCAGTACTTC. This encodes CASSRQETQYF.

The chain combines TRBV10-3 with TRBJ2-1; 11 bases line up with TRBD2. The V gene's germline CDR1 is ENHRY and CDR2 SYGVKD. With 0 bases clipped from V and 12 bases from J, the junction kept 7 bases outside the gene matches. The CDR3 covers 15 residues. The CDR3 loop reads CAISESGSGRAGQFF. The CDR3 region has the DNA TGTGCCATCAGTGAGTCCGGTAGCGGGAGGGCCGGGCAGTTCTTC.

V and J are TRBV7-9 and TRBJ1-2; 7 bases line up with TRBD1. The junction had 4 bases not matched to a gene; V was cut back by 1 base and J by 8 bases. Germline V gene data show CDR1 as SEHNR and CDR2 as FQNEAQ (reference sequence). The CDR3 is 13 amino acids. CDR3 in DNA: TGTGCCAGCAGCTTAGGGGGGACAGTCGGCTACACCTTC. Protein product: CASSLGGTVGYTF.

The chain is built from TRBV7-2 and TRBJ1-2; D remains ambiguous. This CDR3 contains 14 residues. Germline V gene sequence: CDR1 SGHTA, CDR2 FQGNSA. The ends were cut back, 5 bases at V and 8 bases at J, with 18 bases in the middle. CDR3 bases: TGTGCCAGCAGCCCCACAGCACGGCCGGGGGGCTACACCTTC. Translation: CASSPTARPGGYTF.

In its sample, this clone was seen once. This chain uses TRBV19 with TRBJ1-5; D possibly corresponds to TRBD1 (5 bases). Trimming took 3 bases from V and 3 from J, leaving 9 bases between them. Germline CDR1 is LNHDA and CDR2 is SQIVND (reference sequence). The CDR3 totals 14 residues. DNA for the CDR3: TGTGCCAGTAGTATTCGACAGACCAATCAGCCCCAGCATTTT. Translating it yields CASSIRQTNQPQHF.

The CDR3 loop is CASTPTGGPGTGELFF. For the CDR3, the DNA is TGTGCCAGCACCCCTACGGGAGGGCCGGGCACCGGGGAGCTGTTTTTT. The gene calls are TRBV5-4 and TRBJ2-2; TRBD2 matches at 8 bases. CDR1 is SGHNT and CDR2 is YYREEE in the germline V gene (reference sequence). The CDR3 length is 16 residues. Trimming cost V 6 bases and J 4 bases; bases outside gene matches: 11.

In its sample, this clone was seen a few times. The rearrangement links TRBV14 to TRBJ2-3; 7 positions agree with TRBD2. V shed 1 base and J 0 bases; nucleotides not matched to a gene: 10. Germline CDR1 is SGHDN and CDR2 is FVKESK. The CDR3 runs to 18 residues. The CDR3 nucleotides read TGTGCCAGCAGCCAAGCGGCTAGCGGACTATTTAGCACAGATACGCAGTATTTT. Its protein product is CASSQAASGLFSTDTQYF.

The gene calls are TRBV19 and TRBJ2-1; D not certain. Germline CDR1 reads LNHDA; CDR2 reads SQIVND (reference sequence). The CDR3 runs 14 residues. CDR3 sequence reads: CATSERLPYNEQFF. The CDR3 coding sequence is TGTGCGACATCCGAAAGGCTTCCCTACAATGAGCAGTTCTTC.